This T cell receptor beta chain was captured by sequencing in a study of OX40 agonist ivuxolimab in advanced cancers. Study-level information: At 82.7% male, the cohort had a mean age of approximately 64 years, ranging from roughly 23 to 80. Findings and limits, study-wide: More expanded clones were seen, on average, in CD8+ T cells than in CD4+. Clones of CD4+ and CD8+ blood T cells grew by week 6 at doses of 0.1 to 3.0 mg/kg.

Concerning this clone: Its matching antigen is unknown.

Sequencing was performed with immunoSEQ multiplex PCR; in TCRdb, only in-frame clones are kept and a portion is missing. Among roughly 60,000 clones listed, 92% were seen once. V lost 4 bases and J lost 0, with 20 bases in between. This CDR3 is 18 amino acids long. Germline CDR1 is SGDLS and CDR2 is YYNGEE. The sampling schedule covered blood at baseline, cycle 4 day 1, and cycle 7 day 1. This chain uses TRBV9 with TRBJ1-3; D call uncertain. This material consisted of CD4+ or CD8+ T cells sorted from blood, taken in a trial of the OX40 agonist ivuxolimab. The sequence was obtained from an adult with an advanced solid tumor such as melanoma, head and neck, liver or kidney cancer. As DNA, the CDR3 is TGTGCCAGCAGCTCTAAGGAGACCGCCTTATTCTCTGGAAACACCATATATTTT. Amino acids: CASSSKETALFSGNTIYF.